These 5 T cell receptor beta chains came from one sample sequenced in a study of neoadjuvant anti-PD-1 for oral cavity cancer. Some clones are missing from TCRdb's copy, which holds only in-frame ones; the method was immunoSEQ multiplex PCR. The sample has some 14,000 clones; around 66% are singletons. Time point of the sample: after neoadjuvant nivolumab, at surgical resection. The sample here was PBMCs, taken after nivolumab (anti-PD-1) treatment. These receptor sequences come from a person aged 35-80 years with oral cavity squamous cell carcinoma.

Only a few counts were recorded for this clone. The chain uses TRBV28 and TRBJ1-5, with TRBD1 matching over 8 bases. The CDR3 extends over 17 amino acids. V was clipped by 3 bases and J by 2 bases; unmatched bases: 9. The germline gives CDR1 MDHEN, CDR2 SYDVKM. As DNA, the CDR3 is TGTGCCAGCAGTTTCTTAGGACAGGGCGGGGGCAATCAGCCCCAGCATTTT. Residues: CASSFLGQGGGNQPQHF.

This clone was counted only a few times. The chain links TRBV7-8 to TRBJ2-7; TRBD2 aligns across 12 bases. CDR3 length equals 15 residues. Germline trimming cut 1 base from V and 7 bases from J; bases unmatched to any gene: 5. Germline CDR1 and CDR2: SGHVS and FQNEAQ. In DNA form, the CDR3 reads TGTGCCAGCAGCTTAGAACTAGCGGGAGGATCGGAGCAGTACTTC. Translated, it gives CASSLELAGGSEQYF.

This clone was detected only a few times. The chain carries TRBV5-6 and TRBJ1-3, with 9 bases matching TRBD1. The germline V gene has CDR1 SGHDT and CDR2 YYEEEE. This CDR3 has 15 residues. J gave up 4 bases and V 2 bases, and 4 bases lay outside the gene matches. CDR3 residues: CASSFRTGEGNTIYF. In DNA form, the CDR3 reads TGTGCCAGCAGCTTTCGGACAGGGGAAGGAAACACCATATATTTT.

The gene calls are TRBV28 and TRBJ2-7; 11 positions agree with TRBD1. V shed 5 bases, J shed 8 bases, and the junction held 11 bases outside the gene matches. CDR3 length equals 15 residues. Germline-derived CDR1 and CDR2 are MDHEN and SYDVKM. The CDR3 bases are TGTGCCAGCAGTCCGCACCGGGACAGGGGGGTCAAGCAGTACTTC. It encodes CASSPHRDRGVKQYF.

J is TRBJ2-1 and V is TRBV6-6, with TRBD2 identical over 10 bases. Germline loops: CDR1 MNHNY, CDR2 SVGAGI (reference sequence). The CDR3 covers 14 residues. With 5 bases clipped from V and 6 bases from J, the junction kept 4 bases outside the gene matches. The CDR3 nucleotides read TGTGCCAGCAGTGTACTAGCGGGATTCAATGAGCAGTTCTTC. Protein: CASSVLAGFNEQFF.